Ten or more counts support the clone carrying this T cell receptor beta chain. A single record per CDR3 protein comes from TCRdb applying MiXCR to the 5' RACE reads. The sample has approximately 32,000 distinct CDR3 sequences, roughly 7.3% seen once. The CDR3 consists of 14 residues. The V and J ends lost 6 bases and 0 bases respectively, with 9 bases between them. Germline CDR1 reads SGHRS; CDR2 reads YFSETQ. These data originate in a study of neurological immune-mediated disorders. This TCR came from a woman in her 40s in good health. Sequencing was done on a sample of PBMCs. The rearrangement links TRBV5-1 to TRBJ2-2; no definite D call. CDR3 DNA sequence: TGCGCCAGCACATCATCCACGAACACCGGGGAGCTGTTTTTT. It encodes CASTSSTNTGELFF.